This TCR beta chain stems from a study of vaccination and CD4 T cells after COVID-19. At the level of the study: For post-vaccine samples, collection took place a median around 73 days after dose two, ranging from 14 to 241.

In the case of this clonotype: Its antigen is unidentified.

CDR3 length: 15 residues. CDR1 and CDR2 (germline): DFQATT, SNEGSKA (reference sequence). After removal of 4 bases from V and 6 bases from J, the junction contained 12 bases not matched to a gene. Treatment indicated: approximately nine-day PBMC culture with coronavirus spike peptide pools or control peptides (ViraFEST assay). Cultured CD4+ T-cell DNA underwent Oncomine TCR Beta short-read sequencing. DNA came from CD4+ T cells after culture. TCRdb reprocessed the PCR reads via MiXCR and lists one record per CDR3 protein. The top ten clones hold roughly 4% of a sample with 15,000 to 20,000 distinct CDR3 sequences, more than 40% of them seen once. General observations from the study: Looking at convalescent patients, a median around 83% of reactive clones were present only post-vaccination.

The sample was CD4+ T cells from blood, cultured in vitro, taken before SARS-CoV-2 vaccination. The chain uses TRBV20-1 and TRBJ2-3; TRBD2 agrees at 8 bases. This TCR was sampled from a human donor who had recovered from COVID-19. DNA of the CDR3: TGCAGTGCTATGACCTTAGCGGGAAGGTCGGATACGCAGTATTTT. Translated: CSAMTLAGRSDTQYF.